These 8 T cell receptor beta chains came from one sample sequenced in a study of T cells in localized non-small cell lung cancer. Generated by immunoSEQ multiplex PCR, the TCRdb table keeps only in-frame clones and is missing some. The sample has about 77,000 clones; roughly 91% are singletons. The starting material was peripheral blood, obtained before any cancer treatment. The source is a woman between 35 and 75 years old with stage I squamous cell lung carcinoma.

This chain joins TRBV4-1 and TRBJ1-2; D is unclear. Per the germline V gene, CDR1 is MGHRA and CDR2 is YSYEKL. Between the trimmed V and J ends, which lost 0 bases and 4 bases, there was a span of 6 bases. CDR3 length: 13 residues. The CDR3 loop reads CASSQDGFYGYTF. Written as DNA, the CDR3 is TGCGCCAGCAGCCAAGATGGTTTCTATGGCTACACCTTC.

V and J are TRBV6-1 and TRBJ2-3; TRBD2 aligns across 7 bases. After removal of 11 bases from V and 1 base from J, the junction contained 9 bases not matched to a gene. CDR1 MNHNS and CDR2 SASEGT come from the germline V gene. This CDR3 has 14 residues. CDR3 bases: TGTGCCGGCTGTGAGCGGGGCCGCACAGATACGCAGTATTTT. Translation gives CAGCERGRTDTQYF.

A note on this clone: The junction and the germline gene differ at one end; a read error may be behind it. The chain is built from TRBV7-7 and TRBJ1-5, with D possibly TRBD1 on 6 matching bases. The CDR3 is 13 amino acids. CDR1 SSHAT and CDR2 FNYEAQ come from the germline V gene (reference sequence). CDR3 sequence (DNA): TGTGCTAGCAGCGCCGACAGGTATCAGCCCCAGCATTTT. Encoded protein: CASSADRYQPQHF. Filled out from reference TRBV7-7 and TRBJ1-5, the complete variable domain reads GAGVSQSPRYKVTKRGQDVTLRCDPISSHATLYWYQQALGQGPEFLTYFNYEAQPDKSGLPSDRFSAERPEGSISTLTIQRTEQRDSAMYRCASSADRYQPQHFGDGTRLSIL.

The J gene is TRBJ2-5, the V gene TRBV6-6; TRBD2 aligns across 7 bases. Germline V gives CDR1 MNHNY, CDR2 SVGAGI (reference sequence). The CDR3 covers 14 residues. Trimming at V came to 5 bases and at J to 2 bases, leaving 5 bases not matched to a gene. As DNA, the CDR3 is TGTGCCAGCAGTCCCGGACTAGATCAAGAGACCCAGTACTTC. Translated, it gives CASSPGLDQETQYF.

This rearrangement joins TRBV10-3 to TRBJ2-5; TRBD2 might be the D (5 bases). V dropped 6 bases and J dropped 4 bases, with 6 bases sitting between them. Germline lookup yields CDR1 ENHRY and CDR2 SYGVKD. CDR3 length: 11 amino acids. CDR3 in amino acids: CAIRDSETQYF. Written as DNA, the CDR3 is TGTGCCATCAGGGACTCAGAGACCCAGTACTTC.

The V call is TRBV13, the J call TRBJ2-7, with D perhaps assigned TRBD1 or TRBD2 (5 bases each). The CDR3 contains 13 residues. CDR1 PRHDT and CDR2 FYEKMQ come from the germline V gene (reference sequence). Trimming took off 5 bases at V and 3 bases at J, with 11 bases between the two ends. This chain's CDR3 is CASSHRDGYEQYF. As DNA, the CDR3 is TGTGCCAGCAGCCACCGGGACGGCTACGAGCAGTACTTC.

V usage is TRBV30 and J usage is TRBJ1-1; D ambiguous. Trimming cost V 3 bases and J 6 bases, with 14 bases left between them. The CDR3 has 13 residues. Germline V gene lookup returns CDR1 GTSNPN and CDR2 SVGIG (reference sequence). The CDR3: CAWSKGLGPEAFF. The CDR3 DNA reads as TGTGCCTGGAGCAAAGGGTTGGGTCCTGAAGCTTTCTTT.

In DNA form, the CDR3 reads TGCGCCAGGCCGACAGAATCCTACGAGCAGTACTTC. Translation gives CARPTESYEQYF. V usage is TRBV5-1 and J usage is TRBJ2-7; a possible D gene is TRBD1 (5 bases). The V end lost 8 bases, the J end lost 1 base, and 10 bases lay between the germline ends. CDR1 is SGHRS and CDR2 is YFSETQ in the germline V gene. This CDR3 has 12 residues.